The following is a TCR beta chain sequence with its context. Under the authors' procedure: Amplifying reference gene primers gave estimates of nucleated cell counts. Assay used: immunoSEQ multiplex PCR; TCRdb lists only in-frame clones, some missing. V and J calls and clone size are copied from that table; D and trimming were computed from the DNA. The sample has about 180,000 clones, about 91% seen once. This record belongs to a study of blood T cell repertoires in COVID-19. Germline assignment: CDR1 SGHRS and CDR2 YFSETQ. The CDR3 spans 14 residues. The germline V and J ends were trimmed by 0 bases and 9 bases, with 13 bases remaining between them.

The chain uses TRBV5-1 and TRBJ2-1, with a tentative D call TRBD2 (5 bases). Source material: peripheral blood. The receptor comes from a woman aged 25 to 45 with acute or convalescent COVID-19. DNA for the CDR3: TGCGCCAGCAGCTTGGGTTTGTTGGGAGTTGAGCAGTTCTTC. It codes for CASSLGLLGVEQFF.